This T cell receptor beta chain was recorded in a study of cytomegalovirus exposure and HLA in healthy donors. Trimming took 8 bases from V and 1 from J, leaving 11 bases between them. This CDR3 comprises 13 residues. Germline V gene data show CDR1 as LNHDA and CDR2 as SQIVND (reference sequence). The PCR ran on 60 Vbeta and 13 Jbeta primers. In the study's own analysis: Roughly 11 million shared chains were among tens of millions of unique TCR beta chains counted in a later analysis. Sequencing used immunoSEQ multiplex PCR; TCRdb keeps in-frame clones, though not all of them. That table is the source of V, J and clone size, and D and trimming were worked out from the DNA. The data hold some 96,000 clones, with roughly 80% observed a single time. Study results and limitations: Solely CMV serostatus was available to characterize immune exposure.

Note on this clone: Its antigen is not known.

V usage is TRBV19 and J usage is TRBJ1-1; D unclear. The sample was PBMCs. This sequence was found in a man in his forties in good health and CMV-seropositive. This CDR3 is CASSLSRNTEAFF. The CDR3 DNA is TGTGCCAGTTCCCTTTCCAGGAACACTGAAGCTTTCTTT.